Sequencing of this T cell receptor (beta chain) was carried out in a study of blood T cell repertoires in COVID-19. Across the whole study: The United States, Italy and Spain supplied acute and convalescent COVID-19 samples. The analysed material was cDNA or gDNA that came from T cells, B-cell-depleted T cells, or PBMCs.

Authors' methods: Estimates of nucleated cell counts were drawn from the amplification of reference gene primers. Using immunoSEQ multiplex PCR, the repertoire was profiled, and TCRdb retains in-frame clones only, with some absent. That table furnishes V, J and clone size, whereas the DNA furnished D and trimming. This sample has around 300,000 clones, with about 90% found just once. This clone was seen a single time. Assignment of participants to cohorts was predicated upon participant-reported clinical history. The germline V and J ends were trimmed by 3 bases and 2 bases, with 12 bases remaining between them. Germline V CDR1 and CDR2: SGHDT, YYEEEE. The CDR3 length is 15 residues.

The sequencing input was PBMCs or T cells enriched from blood (not recorded which). This sequence was found in a young woman who had recovered from COVID-19. The chain combines TRBV5-6 with TRBJ2-4; D perhaps matches TRBD1 (5 bases). This CDR3 is CASSSVQGTKNIQYF. The CDR3 nucleotides read TGTGCCAGCAGCTCTGTGCAGGGAACCAAAAACATTCAGTACTTC.